The clone carrying this TCR beta chain is a singleton in its sample. The target antigen is unknown. The data are from a study of circulating and synovial CD4+ cells in juvenile arthritis. General observations from the study: T cell genome counts differed by at least an order of magnitude between CPL and CD4 samples. These blood cells shared more CDR3 sequences with synovium than bulk blood. Diversity here was lower than in bulk blood CD4 cells.

From germline, CDR1 is MGHRA and CDR2 YSYEKL. This CDR3 is 14 amino acids long. V lost 3 bases and J 6 bases, leaving 14 bases between the germline ends. Repertoires were generated with immunoSEQ multiplex PCR, while TCRdb's copy carries only in-frame clones and drops some. The sample consists of fewer than 40,000 clones, nearly 97% of them appearing once. Sequencing used CD4+ T cells from blood. The chain has TRBV4-1 and TRBJ1-1, with D perhaps matching TRBD1 (5 bases). The sequence was obtained from a human donor with juvenile idiopathic arthritis. The CDR3 loop is CASSQTPQGPEAFF. In nucleotides, the CDR3 is TGCGCCAGCAGCCAGACCCCCCAGGGTCCTGAAGCTTTCTTT.